These 15 T cell receptor beta chains were sequenced from one sample in a study of PD-1 blockade in classical Hodgkin lymphoma. Every single patient, without exception, relapsed after autologous stem cell transplantation, and brentuximab vedotin exposure varied. Starting with thawed PBMCs, CD4+ T cells were purified by magnetic negative selection. The assay was immunoSEQ multiplex PCR, and TCRdb's table has in-frame clones only and misses some. The data show about 24,000 clones, 65% to 85% seen once. The sample was CD4+ T cells from blood, taken at baseline. These receptors came from a human donor with classical Hodgkin lymphoma.

This clone was picked up one time. V gene TRBV10-3 combines with J gene TRBJ1-4; weak D call: TRBD1 (6 bases). Germline assignment: CDR1 ENHRY and CDR2 SYGVKD. V lost 7 bases, J lost 11 bases, and 20 bases lay in between. This CDR3 has 14 residues. In DNA, the CDR3 is TGTGCCATCACCGAAGGGGGTAGGGTTGGCAAACTGTTTTTT. It translates to CAITEGGRVGKLFF.

This clone was recorded only once. This sample also contains other DNA sequences that code for the same CDR3. This rearrangement joins TRBV2 to TRBJ2-1; TRBD2 might be the D (5 bases). V gave up 3 bases and J gave up 10 bases, with 7 bases separating them. Germline-derived CDR1 and CDR2 are SNHLY and FYNNEI. The CDR3 contains 11 residues. CDR3 region: CASSDSGEQFF. DNA of the CDR3: TGTGCCAGCAGTGACTCGGGAGAGCAGTTCTTC.

V is TRBV7-8 and J is TRBJ1-5; 8 nucleotides line up with TRBD1. V shed 4 bases, J shed 6 bases, and the junction held 11 bases outside the gene matches. This CDR3 is built from 16 residues. Germline CDR1 SGHVS, CDR2 FQNEAQ. The CDR3 reads CASSSTPGQVAQPQHF. The CDR3 coding sequence is TGTGCCAGCAGCTCAACACCGGGACAGGTGGCTCAGCCCCAGCATTTT.

The rearrangement joins TRBV18 to TRBJ1-1; the D is unclear. The CDR3 length is 15 residues. From germline, CDR1 is KGHSH and CDR2 LQKENI. V was cut by 3 bases and J by 0 bases, with 11 bases left in between. The CDR3 spells CASSPGQGVNTEAFF. The CDR3 DNA is TGTGCCAGCTCACCGGGCCAAGGAGTGAACACTGAAGCTTTCTTT.

The chain joins TRBV7-2 to TRBJ2-4; D not resolved. Germline loops: CDR1 SGHTA, CDR2 FQGNSA. The CDR3 contains 13 residues. Trimming stripped 5 bases from V and 7 bases from J, with 12 bases between. The CDR3 reads CASSAFESNIQYF. The CDR3 DNA is TGTGCCAGCAGCGCATTTGAATCTAACATTCAGTACTTC.

The V gene is TRBV18, the J gene TRBJ2-1; 7 bases fit TRBD2. The CDR3 contains 13 residues. Germline CDR1 and CDR2: KGHSH and LQKENI. Losses at the gene ends were 3 bases for V and 8 bases for J; bases not matched to a gene: 4. The CDR3 DNA is TGTGCCAGCTCACCCCCCAGCGGGGATGAGCAGTTCTTC. This gives the protein CASSPPSGDEQFF.

The CDR3, as DNA: TGTGCCAGCAGCAAAGAAACGGCCCCGCCGACCCTAAAGTATGGCTACACCTTC. Translating gives CASSKETAPPTLKYGYTF. The rearrangement uses TRBV21-1 and TRBJ1-2. TRBV21-1 is termed a pseudogene. The CDR3 length is 18 residues.

The V gene is TRBV4-3, the J gene TRBJ1-3; 8 bases align to TRBD1. The junction had 12 bases not matched to a gene; V was cut back by 5 bases and J by 3 bases. CDR3 size: 17 residues. Germline V gene data show CDR1 as LGHNA and CDR2 as YSLEER. Here the CDR3 reads CASSSKWGQAGGNTIYF. DNA for the CDR3: TGCGCCAGCAGCTCCAAGTGGGGACAGGCCGGTGGAAACACCATATATTTT.

The genes are TRBV19 and TRBJ1-4; weak D call: TRBD1 (5 bases). The CDR3 loop spans 14 amino acids. Deletions cut 5 bases from V and 8 bases from J, with 15 bases between. The germline V gene encodes CDR1 LNHDA and CDR2 SQIVND (reference sequence). The CDR3 region is CASSSGTRVEKLFF. The CDR3 nucleotides read TGTGCCAGTAGTTCCGGGACCCGGGTGGAAAAACTGTTTTTT.

The chain joins TRBV4-3 to TRBJ1-3; D perhaps matches TRBD1 (5 bases). V lost 1 base and J lost 0, with 10 bases in between. This CDR3 is 16 amino acids long. CDR1 is LGHNA, CDR2 YSLEER, per germline. The CDR3 coding sequence is TGCGCCAGCAGCCAAGTAGTGACAGCCTCTGGAAACACCATATATTTT. It encodes CASSQVVTASGNTIYF.

The chain's CDR3 is CASREQGADTGELFF. The CDR3 bases are TGTGCCAGCAGGGAACAGGGGGCGGACACCGGGGAGCTGTTTTTT. V usage is TRBV2 and J usage is TRBJ2-2; 9 bases agree with TRBD1. J was trimmed by 3 bases and V by 6 bases; bases with no gene match: 5. This CDR3 has 15 amino acids. Germline V gene lookup returns CDR1 SNHLY and CDR2 FYNNEI.

The chain employs TRBV4-3 and TRBJ1-6, with D maybe TRBD1 (5 bases). Germline-derived CDR1 and CDR2 are LGHNA and YSLEER. This CDR3 is 15 amino acids long. Trimming removed 1 base from V and 9 bases from J, with 13 bases in between. Here the CDR3 DNA reads TGCGCCAGCAGCCAAGTTCAAGGGGCTATTTCACCCCTCCACTTT. Its translation: CASSQVQGAISPLHF.

V is TRBV7-9 and J is TRBJ2-3; D gene ambiguous. V lost 4 bases, J lost 0 bases, and 11 bases lay in between. This CDR3 is 15 amino acids long. Germline CDR1 and CDR2: SEHNR and FQNEAQ (reference sequence). CDR3 in DNA: TGTGCCAGCAGCTCCGACTTAACTAGCACAGATACGCAGTATTTT. Its protein product is CASSSDLTSTDTQYF. Complete variable domain (other parts from reference TRBV7-9 and TRBJ2-3): DTGVSQNPRHKITKRGQNVTFRCDPISEHNRLYWYRQTLGQGPEFLTYFQNEAQLEKSRLLSDRFSAERPKGSFSTLEIQRTEQGDSAMYLCASSSDLTSTDTQYFGPGTRLTVL.

CDR3: CASRGLAGLNEQFF. The CDR3 DNA follows: TGTGCCAGCAGGGGGCTAGCGGGTTTAAATGAGCAGTTCTTC. V is TRBV2 and J is TRBJ2-1; 8 bases are a match to TRBD2. The CDR3 runs 14 residues. V was pared by 6 bases and J by 7 bases, with 8 bases of the junction left unmatched. Germline V CDR1 and CDR2: SNHLY, FYNNEI. Complete variable domain (other parts from reference TRBV2 and TRBJ2-1): EPEVTQTPSHQVTQMGQEVILRCVPISNHLYFYWYRQILGQKVEFLVSFYNNEISEKSEIFDDQFSVERPDGSNFTLKIRSTKLEDSAMYFCASRGLAGLNEQFFGPGTRLTVL.

In this sample, this clone turned up a few times. The chain has TRBV19 and TRBJ1-2, with D possibly being TRBD1 (5 bases). The germline gives CDR1 LNHDA, CDR2 SQIVND (reference sequence). Trimming left V 3 bases short and J 7 bases short, with 12 bases between. The CDR3 is 13 residues long. In DNA form, the CDR3 reads TGTGCCAGTAGTATGAGGGGTGAGGCTGGCTACACCTTC. This translates into CASSMRGEAGYTF. Filled out from reference TRBV19 and TRBJ1-2, the complete variable domain reads DGGITQSPKYLFRKEGQNVTLSCEQNLNHDAMYWYRQDPGQGLRLIYYSQIVNDFQKGDIAEGYSVSREKKESFPLTVTSAQKNPTAFYLCASSMRGEAGYTFGSGTRLTVV.